This T cell receptor (beta chain) comes out of a study of a mutant IDH1 vaccine in newly diagnosed glioma. Study details: Pretreatment consisted of radiotherapy, temozolomide, or both, with most receiving both.

The assay was immunoSEQ multiplex PCR, and TCRdb's table has in-frame clones only and misses some. This sample has 90,000 to 95,000 clones; roughly 85% occur once, and the top ten carry under 8%. This CDR3 has 12 amino acids. The germline CDR1 and CDR2 sequences are WSHSY and SAAADI. V lost 4 bases, J lost 7 bases, and 7 bases lay in between. The time point was: baseline, week 1 (first vaccination visit). The treatment: pre-vaccination baseline after standard-of-care therapy. The source is a woman in her forties or fifties with glioma. Sequences were derived from PBMCs, sampled from a glioma patient treated with radiotherapy, temozolomide or both. The chain links TRBV10-2 to TRBJ1-4; D perhaps matches TRBD1 (5 bases). In nucleotides, the CDR3 is TGCGCCAGCAGTGGGGACGGTGAAAAACTGTTTTTT. Residues: CASSGDGEKLFF.